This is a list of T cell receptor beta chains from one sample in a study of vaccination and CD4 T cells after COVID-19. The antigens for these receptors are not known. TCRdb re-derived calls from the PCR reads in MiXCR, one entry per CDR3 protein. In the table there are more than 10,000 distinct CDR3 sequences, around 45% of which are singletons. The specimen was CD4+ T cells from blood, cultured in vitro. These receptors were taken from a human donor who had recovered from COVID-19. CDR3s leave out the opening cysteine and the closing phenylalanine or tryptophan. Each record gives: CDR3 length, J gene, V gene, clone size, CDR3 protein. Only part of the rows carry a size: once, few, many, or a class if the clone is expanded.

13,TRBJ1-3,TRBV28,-,ASSPGGPPVDTIY
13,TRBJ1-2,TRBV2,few,ASSVLQGVIYGYT
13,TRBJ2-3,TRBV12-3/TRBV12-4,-,ASSPGGLSTDTQY
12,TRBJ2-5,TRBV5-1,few,ASSSSGIQETQY
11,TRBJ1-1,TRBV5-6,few,ASSLGQLTEAF
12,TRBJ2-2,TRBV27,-,ASSLDLYTGELF
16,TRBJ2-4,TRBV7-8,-,ASGVGLAVNIAKNIQY
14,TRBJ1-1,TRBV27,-,ASSPWGTVMNTEAF
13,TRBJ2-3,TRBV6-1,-,ASSELAGSADTQY
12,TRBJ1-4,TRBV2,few,ASSWDSQNEKLF
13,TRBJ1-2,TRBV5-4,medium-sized,ASSLYQGRTYGYT
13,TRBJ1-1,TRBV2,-,ASTGQGMGNTEAF
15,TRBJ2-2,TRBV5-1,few,ASSPHPQGTNTGELF
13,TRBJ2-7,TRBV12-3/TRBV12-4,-,ASSSGGQGAREQY
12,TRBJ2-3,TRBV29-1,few,SVDAGTPKDTQY
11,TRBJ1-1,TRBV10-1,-,ASSEPRQTEAF
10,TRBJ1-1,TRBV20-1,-,SARFGDTEAF
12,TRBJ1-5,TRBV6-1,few,ASRTTGSNQPQH
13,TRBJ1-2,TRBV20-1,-,SARDLRTGSYGYT
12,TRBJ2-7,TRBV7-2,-,ASTQGGVPYEQY
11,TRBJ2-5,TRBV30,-,AWKQGSKETQY
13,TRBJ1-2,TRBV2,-,ASRPVMGHSYGYT
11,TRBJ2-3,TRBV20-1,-,SGWSGATDTQY
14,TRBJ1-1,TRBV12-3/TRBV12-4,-,ASSHRTGPLNTEAF
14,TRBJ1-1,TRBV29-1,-,SVEDLAWVVNTEAF
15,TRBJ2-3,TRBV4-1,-,ASSQGEIAGVEDTQY
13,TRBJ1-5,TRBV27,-,ASSLSGLGDQPQH
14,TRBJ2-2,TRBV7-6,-,ASSLGTTLNTGELF
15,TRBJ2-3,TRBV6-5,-,ASSYSSGGPFDDTQY
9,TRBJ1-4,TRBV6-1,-,ASSVSEKLF
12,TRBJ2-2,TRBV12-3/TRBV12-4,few,ASSLFRGTGELF
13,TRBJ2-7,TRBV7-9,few,ASSQGQVLSYEQY
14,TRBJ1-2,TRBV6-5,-,ASSYSAVAGWDGYT
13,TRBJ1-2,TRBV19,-,ASSVWGSDVDGYT
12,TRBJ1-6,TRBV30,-,AWNVDYYNSPLH
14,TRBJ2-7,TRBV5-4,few,ASSLDLTGGTYEQY
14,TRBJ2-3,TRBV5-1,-,ASSFWGSGSTDTQY
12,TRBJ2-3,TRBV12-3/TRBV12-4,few,ASTQLEGSDTQY
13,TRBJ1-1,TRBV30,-,AWAGGFGGNTEAF
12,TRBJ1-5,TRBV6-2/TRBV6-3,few,ASSYYRVNQPQH
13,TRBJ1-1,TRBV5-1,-,ASSLWGQGDTEAF
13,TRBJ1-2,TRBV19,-,ASSWNGRSLNGYT
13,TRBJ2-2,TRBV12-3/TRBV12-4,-,ASSYGAMNTGELF
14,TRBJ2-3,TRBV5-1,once,ASSPGPGGSSDTQY
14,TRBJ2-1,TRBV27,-,ASSLRGSGGAYEQF
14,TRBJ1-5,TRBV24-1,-,ATSDLGRLLGQPQH
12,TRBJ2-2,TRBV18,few,ASSFQQGAGELF
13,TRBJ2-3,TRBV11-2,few,ASSSQGAPTDTQY
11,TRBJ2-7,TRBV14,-,ASSLTGRYEQY
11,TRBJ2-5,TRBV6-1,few,ASSGQLQETQY
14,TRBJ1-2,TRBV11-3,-,ASSLDSAGRNYGYT
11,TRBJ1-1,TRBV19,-,ASSRKVNTEAF